This entry describes one TCR beta chain. Its antigen specificity is not known. The sample holds no much larger clone one base away, and base qualities are not on file. The data derive from a study of CD4 T cells in relation to SARS-CoV-2 and coronaviruses (dated by TCRdb to the early 2020s). Turning to the overall study: In the ViraFEST assay, PBMCs were cultured with antigen for about eleven days, after which TCR beta CDR3s were sequenced to identify clonal expansions specific to the antigen. The Adaptive Biotechnologies TCR-sequencing kit was used for samples from a few pre-COVID donors and for the naive versus memory experiments, whereas the other data were Illumina-based. Using patient-derived lymphoblastoid cell lines, the shared crossreactive spike epitopes were mapped to their HLA restriction. The study assessed, at the TCR clonotype level, memory CD4+ T cell crossreactivity between SARS-CoV-2 and common cold coronavirus spike proteins. Across all 12 patients in the full convalescent cohort, ages ranged from roughly 20 to 80 years, with a median of 38. Among the approximately twelve convalescent patients, 8 males and 4 females were included, and two of the subjects were Hispanic. Expansion assays from other donors in the study were sequenced with a different, Illumina-based TCR-beta assay.

The full study reports these points: Approximately 69% of donors had memory CD4+ clonotypes that crossrecognized SARS-CoV-2 and at least one common cold coronavirus spike. Sequencing naive versus memory cells indicated that the assay picks up memory recall responses, not primary responses primed during culture. Because no donor provided both pre-pandemic and post-infection samples, tracing the source of pre-existing responses was limited. Crossreactivity analysis was centred on spike protein, so crossreactivity against other viral proteins was not assessed. Significantly weaker SARS-CoV-2-driven expansion was shown by crossreactive clones than by monoreactive clones, consistent with antigenic imprinting. The study was limited by small numbers of patients and tested TCRs.

The CDR3 contains 13 residues, cysteine and phenylalanine counted. This entry keeps only the CDR3 DNA: 39 bases, framed from base 1. A distance of 10 bases separates the germline ends of V and J, which lose 5 bases and 3 bases respectively. To separate naive from memory CD4+ T cells, cryopreserved PBMCs first underwent CD4 enrichment and then EasySep naive CD4+ T cell enrichment. Sorted naive or memory CD4+ T cells (around 110,000) were grown at a 1:1 ratio with T cell-depleted PBMCs and CEF peptides for roughly ten days. In general, every peptide culture condition was set up in three replicate wells. Ficoll-Paque PLUS gradient centrifugation was used to isolate PBMCs from either whole blood or leukapheresis product. PBMCs were either used fresh in the expansion assay or cryopreserved at -140 degrees C. The QIAamp Micro DNA Kit was used to extract genomic DNA from the CD4+ T cells. DNA from CEF-cultured naive and memory CD4+ T cells underwent immunoSEQ TCR-beta sequencing at survey level. In the paper's pipeline: During preprocessing, nonproductive sequences were removed, as were CDR3s that did not start with C, did not end with F or W, or were shorter than 7 amino acids. Antigen-specific clonotypes were called with the MANAFEST web app, based on expansion relative to reference and other culture wells. A clone counted as positive if significantly expanded in 2 of 3 replicate wells versus the reference culture at FDR below 0.05. A further requirement for positive clones was significant expansion compared with all other tandem wells, along with an odds ratio above 5. Cultured and uncultured naive and memory CD4+ repertoires were searched for previously identified spike- and CEF-reactive CDR3s. CDR3 homology was measured as pairwise Levenshtein distance, computed with the stringdist R package after trimming three terminal residues from each end. TCRdb stores this immuneACCESS table with in-frame sequences only. Part of the clones is absent; in the studies checked, under half of the shortfall reflects unresolved V genes, and no reason is known for the rest. That table is the source of V, J and clone size, and D and trimming were worked out from the DNA. This sample holds roughly 43,000 clones; over 75% were observed only once. The top ten constitute about 1.5% of the sample.

What was sequenced was naive CD4+ T cells from PBMCs, cultured in vitro. In light of the paper, this sample's cell subset or site label describes: naive CD4+ T cells isolated by negative enrichment. Recombination connected TRBV12-3 or TRBV12-4 to TRBJ1-1; the D gene assignment is ambiguous. This sequence was found in an adult with COVID-19. Here the CDR3 is given as CASSRAGDTEAFF. The DNA sequence is TGTGCCAGCAGTAGGGCCGGGGACACTGAAGCTTTCTTT.